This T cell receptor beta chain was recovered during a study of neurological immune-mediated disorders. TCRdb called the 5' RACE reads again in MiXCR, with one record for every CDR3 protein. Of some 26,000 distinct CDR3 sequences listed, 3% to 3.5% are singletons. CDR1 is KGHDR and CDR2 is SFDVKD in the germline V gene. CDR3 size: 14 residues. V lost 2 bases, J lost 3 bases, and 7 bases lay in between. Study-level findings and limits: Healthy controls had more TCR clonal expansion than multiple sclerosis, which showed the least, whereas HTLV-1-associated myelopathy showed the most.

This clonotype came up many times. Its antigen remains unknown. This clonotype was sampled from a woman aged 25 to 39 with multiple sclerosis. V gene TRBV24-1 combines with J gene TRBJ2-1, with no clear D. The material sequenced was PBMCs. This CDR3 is CATSDSAFYNEQFF. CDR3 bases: TGTGCCACCAGTGATTCTGCCTTCTACAATGAGCAGTTCTTC.